The 14 T cell receptor beta chains below all came from one sample that was sequenced in a study of blood T cell repertoires in COVID-19. Libraries were prepared by immunoSEQ multiplex PCR; TCRdb keeps only in-frame clonotypes and omits some of them. Found here are about 150,000 clones, around 87% of them singletons; the top ten hold about 16%. The sample was peripheral blood. These receptors were taken from a woman in her forties with acute or convalescent COVID-19.

The rearrangement uses TRBV4-1 and TRBJ2-7; TRBD2 agrees at 7 bases. Trimming took 2 bases from V and 2 from J; bases not matched to a gene: 9. The CDR3 has 16 amino acids. Germline V gene sequence: CDR1 MGHRA, CDR2 YSYEKL. Here the CDR3 reads CASSQLGLVPTYEQYF. As DNA, the CDR3 is TGCGCCAGCAGCCAACTCGGACTAGTACCAACCTACGAGCAGTACTTC.

The genes are TRBV9 and TRBJ2-5; D perhaps matches TRBD2 (6 bases). V lost 0 bases and J lost 5, with 8 bases in between. Germline loops: CDR1 SGDLS, CDR2 YYNGEE. CDR3 length: 13 amino acids. CDR3 amino acids: CASSVGLVETQYF. Written as DNA, the CDR3 is TGTGCCAGCAGCGTAGGACTAGTTGAGACCCAGTACTTC.

This clone has just a few counts. Other DNA sequences in this specimen translate into the identical CDR3. The rearrangement uses TRBV7-9 and TRBJ1-6, with TRBD1 identical over 9 bases. CDR3 length equals 14 residues. Trimming cost V 4 bases and J 8 bases; bases outside gene matches: 3. Per germline, CDR1 SEHNR and CDR2 FQNEAQ (reference sequence). DNA for the CDR3: TGTGCCAGCAGCTCCGGGACAGGGCATTCACCCCTCCACTTT. It specifies CASSSGTGHSPLHF.

V and J are TRBV4-1 and TRBJ2-1; maybe TRBD2 (7 bases). CDR1 is MGHRA and CDR2 is YSYEKL in the germline V gene. With 0 bases removed from V and 6 bases from J, the gap between germline ends came to 15 bases. The CDR3 runs 16 residues. The CDR3 DNA is TGCGCCAGCAGCCAAGATGAGGTTGCGGGGGCCAATGAGCAGTTCTTC. It yields the protein CASSQDEVAGANEQFF.

This chain uses TRBV19 with TRBJ1-6; 7 bases agree with TRBD1. CDR3 size: 14 residues. Germline lookup yields CDR1 LNHDA and CDR2 SQIVND (reference sequence). V gave up 4 bases and J gave up 8 bases; unmatched junction bases: 5. The CDR3: CASSNRQGDSPLHF. CDR3 nucleotides: TGTGCCAGTAGTAATAGACAGGGTGATTCACCCCTCCACTTT.

V usage is TRBV28 and J usage is TRBJ2-3; possibly TRBD2 for D (6 bases). The CDR3 has 13 residues. Germline lookup yields CDR1 MDHEN and CDR2 SYDVKM. The germline V and J ends were trimmed by 10 bases and 1 base, with 12 bases remaining between them. CDR3 sequence (DNA): TGTGCCACGGGGTGGGGGGGCACAGATACGCAGTATTTT. It encodes CATGWGGTDTQYF.

The chain recombines TRBV9 with TRBJ2-1; TRBD2 agrees at 10 bases. V trimming: 4 bases; J trimming: 1 base; junction bases outside the gene matches: 2. This CDR3 contains 15 residues. The germline V gene has CDR1 SGDLS and CDR2 YYNGEE. CDR3 in DNA: TGTGCCAGCAGCTCTAGCGGGAGTTCCTACAATGAGCAGTTCTTC. Translating it yields CASSSSGSSYNEQFF.

The chain has TRBV12-5 and TRBJ1-1, with 12 nucleotides matching TRBD1. CDR1 is LGHNT, CDR2 FRNRAP, per germline. J lost 3 bases, V lost 5 bases, and 4 bases had no gene match. The CDR3 totals 15 residues. CDR3 protein: CASGRDRGQDTEAFF. The DNA for the CDR3 is TGTGCTAGTGGTCGGGACAGGGGGCAGGACACTGAAGCTTTCTTT.

This chain links TRBV28 with TRBJ2-7; 9 positions match TRBD1. CDR1 and CDR2 from the germline V gene are MDHEN and SYDVKM. V trimming: 6 bases; J trimming: 4 bases; junction bases outside the gene matches: 7. The CDR3 extends over 14 amino acids. The CDR3 bases are TGTGCCAGCAGGGAGACAGGGGGTTTTTACGAGCAGTACTTC. It is translated as CASRETGGFYEQYF.

V and J are TRBV3-1 (or the pseudogene TRBV3-2) and TRBJ2-3; the D gene is possibly TRBD1 (5 bases). V lost 1 base and J lost 4, with 15 bases in between. The CDR3 is 16 residues long. Germline V gene sequence: CDR1 LGHDT, CDR2 YNNKEL (reference sequence). CDR3 amino acids: CASSQGQTILADTQYF. DNA for the CDR3: TGTGCCAGCAGCCAAGGACAGACGATTTTAGCAGATACGCAGTATTTT.

V is TRBV4-2 and J is TRBJ2-1; a weak D match, TRBD2 (5 bases). The CDR3 is made up of 16 amino acids. Germline V gene data show CDR1 as LGHNA and CDR2 as YNFKEQ. The V and J ends lost 4 bases and 1 base respectively, with 14 bases between them. The CDR3 reads CASSLGLSPSYNEQFF. CDR3 nucleotides: TGTGCCAGCAGCCTAGGACTTTCCCCTTCCTACAATGAGCAGTTCTTC.

V is TRBV12-3 or TRBV12-4 and J is TRBJ2-7; TRBD2 might be the D (6 bases). V lost 6 bases and J 4 bases, leaving 10 bases between the germline ends. The CDR3 is 12 residues long. For the CDR3, the DNA is TGTGCCAGCAGGGGGGGAGTTTACGAGCAGTACTTC. Translation: CASRGGVYEQYF.

The chain recombines TRBV7-2 with TRBJ2-1; 13 bases are a match to TRBD2. J gave up 9 bases and V 3 bases, and 2 bases lay outside the gene matches. There are 14 residues in the CDR3. From germline, CDR1 is SGHTA and CDR2 FQGNSA. CDR3 in DNA: TGTGCCAGCAGCTTGACTAGCGGGGGGTCTGAGCAGTTCTTC. Its protein is CASSLTSGGSEQFF.

V usage is TRBV3-1 (or the pseudogene TRBV3-2) and J usage is TRBJ1-2; 8 bases align to TRBD1. Germline V CDR1 and CDR2: LGHDT, YNNKEL (reference sequence). Germline trimming cut 2 bases from V and 7 bases from J; bases unmatched to any gene: 9. The CDR3 totals 15 residues. The CDR3 reads CASSQNPQGEIGYTF. CDR3 bases: TGTGCCAGCAGCCAAAACCCACAGGGGGAAATTGGCTACACCTTC.